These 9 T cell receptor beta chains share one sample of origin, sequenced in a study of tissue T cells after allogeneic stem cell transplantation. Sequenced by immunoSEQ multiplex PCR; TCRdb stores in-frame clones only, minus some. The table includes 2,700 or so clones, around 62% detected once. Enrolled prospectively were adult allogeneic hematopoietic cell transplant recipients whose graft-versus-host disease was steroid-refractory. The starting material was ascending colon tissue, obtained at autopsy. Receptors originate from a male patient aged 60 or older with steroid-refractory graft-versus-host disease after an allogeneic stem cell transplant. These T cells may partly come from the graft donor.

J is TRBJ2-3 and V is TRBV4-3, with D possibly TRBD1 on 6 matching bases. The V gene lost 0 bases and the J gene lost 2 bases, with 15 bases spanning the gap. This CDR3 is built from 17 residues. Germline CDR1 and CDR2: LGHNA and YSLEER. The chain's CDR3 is CASSQEGTGYFTDTQYF. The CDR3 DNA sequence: TGCGCCAGCAGCCAAGAGGGTACAGGGTACTTCACAGATACGCAGTATTTT.

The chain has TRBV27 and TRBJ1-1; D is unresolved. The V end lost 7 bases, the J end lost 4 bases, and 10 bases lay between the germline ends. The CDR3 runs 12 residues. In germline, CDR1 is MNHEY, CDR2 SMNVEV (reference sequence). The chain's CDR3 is CASNSLGTEAFF. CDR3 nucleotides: TGTGCCAGCAACTCCCTGGGCACTGAAGCTTTCTTT.

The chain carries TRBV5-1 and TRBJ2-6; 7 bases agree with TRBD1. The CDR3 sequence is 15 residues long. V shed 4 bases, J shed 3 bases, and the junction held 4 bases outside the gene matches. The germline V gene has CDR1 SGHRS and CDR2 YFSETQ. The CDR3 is CASSDDRVGANVLTF. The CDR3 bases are TGCGCCAGCAGCGATGACAGGGTTGGGGCCAACGTCCTGACTTTC.

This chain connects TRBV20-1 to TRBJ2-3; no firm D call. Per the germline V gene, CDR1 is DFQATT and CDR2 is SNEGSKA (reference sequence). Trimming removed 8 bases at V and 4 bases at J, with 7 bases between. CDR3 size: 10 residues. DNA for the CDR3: TGCAGTCCCCAGCCAGATACGCAGTATTTT. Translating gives CSPQPDTQYF.

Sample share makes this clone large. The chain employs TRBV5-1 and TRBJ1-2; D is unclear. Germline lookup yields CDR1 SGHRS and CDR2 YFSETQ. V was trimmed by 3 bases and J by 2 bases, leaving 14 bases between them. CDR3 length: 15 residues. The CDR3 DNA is TGCGCCAGCAGCTCCTCACCTACGGTAAACTATGGCTACACCTTC. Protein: CASSSSPTVNYGYTF.

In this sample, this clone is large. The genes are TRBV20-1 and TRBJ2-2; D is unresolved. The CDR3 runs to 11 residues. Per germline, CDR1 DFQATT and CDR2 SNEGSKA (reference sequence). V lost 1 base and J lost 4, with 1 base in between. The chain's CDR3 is CSARGTGELFF. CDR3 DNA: TGCAGTGCTAGAGGCACCGGGGAGCTGTTTTTT.

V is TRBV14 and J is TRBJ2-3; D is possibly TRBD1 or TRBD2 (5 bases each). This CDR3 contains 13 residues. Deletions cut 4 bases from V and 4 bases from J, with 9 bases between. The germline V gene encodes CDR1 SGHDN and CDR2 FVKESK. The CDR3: CASSRLGADTQYF. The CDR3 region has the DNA TGTGCCAGCAGCCGCCTGGGGGCAGATACGCAGTATTTT.

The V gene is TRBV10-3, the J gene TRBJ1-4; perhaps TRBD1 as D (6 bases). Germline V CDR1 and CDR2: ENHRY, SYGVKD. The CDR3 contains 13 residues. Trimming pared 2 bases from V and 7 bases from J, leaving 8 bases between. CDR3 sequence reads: CAISENRAEKLFF. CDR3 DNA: TGTGCCATCAGTGAGAACAGGGCTGAAAAACTGTTTTTT.

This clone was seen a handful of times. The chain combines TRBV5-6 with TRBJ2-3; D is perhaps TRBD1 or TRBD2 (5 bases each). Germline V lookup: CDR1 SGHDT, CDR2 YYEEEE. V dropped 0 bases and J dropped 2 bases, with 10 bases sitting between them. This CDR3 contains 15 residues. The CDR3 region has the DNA TGTGCCAGCAGCTTGGGTGGGGACCCCACAGATACGCAGTATTTT. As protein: CASSLGGDPTDTQYF.